Shown below are 15 T cell receptor beta chains from a single sample sequenced in a study of early T cells in non-severe SARS-CoV-2 infection. A single record per CDR3 protein comes from TCRdb applying MiXCR to the 5' RACE reads. The sample includes around 57,000 distinct CDR3 sequences, 5.5% to 7.5% of them seen just once. What was sequenced was whole blood. The receptors shown here come from an adult who was a healthcare worker with PCR-confirmed SARS-CoV-2 infection or an uninfected control (not recorded which).

Worth noting for this clonotype: A much larger clonotype is one base distant, so this may be a read error. CDR3 region: CASSVGGNTEVFF. CDR3 nucleotide sequence: TGTGCCAGCAGCGTAGGGGGAAACACTGAAGTTTTCTTT. The chain has TRBV9 and TRBJ1-1, with D hard to call. The CDR3 loop spans 13 amino acids. Per germline, CDR1 SGDLS and CDR2 YYNGEE. Together with reference TRBV9 and TRBJ1-1, the CDR3 gives the full variable domain: DSGVTQTPKHLITATGQRVTLRCSPRSGDLSVYWYQQSLDQGLQFLIQYYNGEERAKGNILERFSAQQFPDLHSELNLSSLELGDSALYFCASSVGGNTEVFFGQGTRLTVV.

V usage is TRBV5-1 and J usage is TRBJ2-1, with 10 bases matching TRBD2. The CDR3 extends over 16 amino acids. Looked up from germline, CDR1 is SGHRS and CDR2 is YFSETQ. The V and J ends lost 3 bases and 11 bases, in that order; junction bases with no gene match: 14. As DNA, the CDR3 is TGCGCCAGCAGCTCCCCACCGGGACTAGCGAGCCAGAAGCAGTTCTTC. Translation: CASSSPPGLASQKQFF.

This clonotype was counted at least ten times. The CDR3 DNA follows: TGTGCCAGCAGCTTAGAAGTCACTGAAGCTTTCTTT. It encodes CASSLEVTEAFF. The chain carries TRBV11-3 and TRBJ1-1; no clear D. The germline V gene encodes CDR1 SGHNT and CDR2 YENEEA. V shed 0 bases and J shed 4 bases, with 3 bases lying between them. This CDR3 contains 12 residues.

In its sample, this clonotype was seen many times. The genes are TRBV19 and TRBJ2-7; perhaps TRBD1 as D (5 bases). CDR3 length: 13 residues. CDR1 and CDR2 from the germline V gene are LNHDA and SQIVND (reference sequence). V lost 8 bases and J lost 5, with 16 bases in between. The CDR3 DNA is TGTGCCAGTCGTTCCCAGGGTGGGGACGAGCAGTACTTC. It yields the protein CASRSQGGDEQYF.

This clonotype was counted at least ten times. The V gene is TRBV29-1, the J gene TRBJ2-1; unclear D gene. The V gene's germline CDR1 is SQVTM and CDR2 ANQGSEA. Trimming removed 4 bases from V and 0 bases from J, with 7 bases in between. The CDR3 is made up of 13 amino acids. CDR3 amino acids: CSVGGISYNEQFF. The CDR3, as DNA: TGCAGCGTTGGAGGTATCTCCTACAATGAGCAGTTCTTC.

This clonotype has at least ten counts. The CDR3 nucleotides are TGTGCCAGCAGCTCCCACACAGGGTTAGAGACCCAGTACTTC. Its translation: CASSSHTGLETQYF. V usage is TRBV9 and J usage is TRBJ2-5; the D gene is possibly TRBD1 (6 bases). V was pared by 4 bases and J by 4 bases, with 14 bases between. Germline V gene sequence: CDR1 SGDLS, CDR2 YYNGEE. CDR3 length equals 14 residues.

This clonotype was detected ten times or more. This sequence joins TRBV27 and TRBJ1-4; D gene uncertain. V was pared by 7 bases and J by 3 bases, with 15 bases between. CDR1 is MNHEY and CDR2 is SMNVEV in the germline V gene (reference sequence). There are 15 residues in the CDR3. DNA of the CDR3: TGTGCCAGCACCAAATCCGCGAGGCCTAATGAAAAACTGTTTTTT. It specifies CASTKSARPNEKLFF.

This clonotype has a count of ten or more. V usage is TRBV7-8 and J usage is TRBJ2-3; weak D call: TRBD2 (6 bases). The CDR3 contains 15 residues. The ends were cut back, 1 base at V and 2 bases at J, with 10 bases in the middle. Germline V gene sequence: CDR1 SGHVS, CDR2 FQNEAQ. CDR3 in amino acids: CASSLVGGFTDTQYF. DNA of the CDR3: TGTGCCAGCAGCTTAGTCGGGGGATTCACAGATACGCAGTATTTT.

This clonotype was seen ten or more times. This sequence joins TRBV6-2 or TRBV6-3 and TRBJ1-1, with D tentatively TRBD1 (5 bases). The CDR3 has 19 amino acids. Germline values: CDR1 MNHEY, CDR2 SVGEGT. V lost 2 bases and J lost 3, with 25 bases in between. The CDR3 spells CASSYGLRGRTSRDTEAFF. In DNA form, the CDR3 reads TGTGCCAGCAGTTACGGTTTAAGGGGCCGAACGAGCAGGGACACTGAAGCTTTCTTT.

This clonotype was picked up a small number of times. The chain couples TRBV18 to TRBJ2-4, with D possibly matching TRBD2 (5 bases). The V end was cut by 6 bases, the J end by 5 bases, with 20 bases between. Per the germline V gene, CDR1 is KGHSH and CDR2 is LQKENI. The CDR3 is 16 amino acids. In DNA, the CDR3 is TGTGCCAGCTCTCCAACACCTGGACTTGGCCAAAACATTCAGTACTTC. This sequence encodes CASSPTPGLGQNIQYF.

Ten or more counts support this clonotype. The rearrangement uses TRBV7-9 and TRBJ1-1; D call uncertain. Germline V gene data show CDR1 as SEHNR and CDR2 as FQNEAQ (reference sequence). The length of the CDR3 is 12 residues. V dropped 1 base and J dropped 4 bases, with 4 bases sitting between them. This chain's CDR3 is CASSLGPTEAFF. The CDR3, as DNA: TGTGCCAGCAGCTTAGGCCCCACTGAAGCTTTCTTT.

About this clonotype itself: It may be a read error: a sequence one base away is much more abundant. The chain uses TRBV20-1 and TRBJ1-4; D not certain. Looked up from germline, CDR1 is DFQATT and CDR2 is SNEGSKA (reference sequence). The CDR3 has 13 amino acids. V lost 8 bases and J lost 0, with 10 bases in between. CDR3 sequence reads: CSSKAATNEKLFF. DNA for the CDR3: TGCAGTTCCAAGGCTGCAACTAATGAAAAACTGTTTTTT.

This clonotype was counted ten times or more. The chain carries TRBV3-1 and TRBJ2-2; D uncertain. The ends were cut back, 1 base at V and 3 bases at J, with 9 bases in the middle. The CDR3 length is 15 residues. Germline lookup yields CDR1 LGHDT and CDR2 YNNKEL (reference sequence). The CDR3 is CASSQGAAYTGELFF. The CDR3 DNA is TGTGCCAGCAGCCAAGGGGCAGCCTACACCGGGGAGCTGTTTTTT.

This clonotype has only a few counts. This chain joins TRBV20-1 and TRBJ2-1, with D uncertain. V dropped 3 bases and J dropped 6 bases, with 9 bases sitting between them. This CDR3 is built from 12 residues. Per the germline V gene, CDR1 is DFQATT and CDR2 is SNEGSKA (reference sequence). The CDR3 protein is CSARVLGNEQFF. The CDR3 region has the DNA TGCAGTGCTAGGGTGTTGGGCAATGAGCAGTTCTTC.

In this sample, this clonotype turned up many times. The V gene is TRBV18, the J gene TRBJ1-5; D is ambiguous. The germline CDR1 and CDR2 sequences are KGHSH and LQKENI. Trimming removed 0 bases at V and 3 bases at J, with 9 bases between. CDR3 size: 15 residues. CDR3 amino acids: CASSPPGGNNQPQHF. CDR3 in DNA: TGTGCCAGCTCACCACCGGGAGGGAACAATCAGCCCCAGCATTTT.